The table lists the clone carrying this T cell receptor (beta chain) with many counts. Its antigen is currently unknown. The data originate from a study of T cells in Graves' hyperthyroidism and ophthalmopathy. Study-level findings and limits: Most expanded thyroid clonotypes above 0.001 also appeared in blood.

Newly diagnosed patients aged 18 to 65 had hyperthyroidism of under 2 months' duration. A patient was excluded if there was uncontrolled infection, other autoimmune disease, pregnancy or lactation. The CDR3 regions of TCR beta were amplified from RNA transcripts. In the first-round RT-PCR of the TCR CDR3, the HTBI primer set was used. TCRdb redid the calling of the multiplex PCR reads with MiXCR, one entry per CDR3 protein. The sample includes a few hundred thousand distinct CDR3 sequences, around 15% of them seen just once. This CDR3 spans 13 amino acids. Trimming took off 4 bases at V and 5 bases at J, with 9 bases between the two ends. Germline CDR1 and CDR2: SNHLY and FYNNEI.

The clonotype comes from a young woman with Graves' hyperthyroidism. The J gene is TRBJ1-5, the V gene TRBV2; D remains ambiguous. The sequencing input was blood. The CDR3 DNA is TGTGCCAGCAGTGTTGACGGCGATCAGCCCCAGCATTTT. This encodes CASSVDGDQPQHF.